The clone carrying this TCR beta chain has a handful of counts. The data belong to a study of T cells of healthy individuals. From the 5' RACE reads, TCRdb called clonotypes with MiXCR, one entry per CDR3 protein. The sample carries over 95,000 distinct CDR3 sequences, approximately 16% recorded once. The germline CDR1 and CDR2 sequences are SNHLY and FYNNEI. The CDR3 consists of 12 residues. The V and J ends lost 3 bases and 3 bases respectively, with 5 bases between them. The chain has TRBV2 and TRBJ1-2; D unclear. The receptor was isolated from a human donor in good health. The CDR3 loop is CASSEAHYGYTF. The CDR3 nucleotides are TGTGCCAGCAGTGAGGCCCACTATGGCTACACCTTC.